This passage covers 14 T cell receptor beta chains from one sample sequenced in a study of Graves' ophthalmopathy and Graves' hyperthyroidism. Amplification of the TCR beta CDR3 regions used RNA transcripts (as template). The library came from an HTBI-primed first-round RT-PCR and a second-round multiplex PCR. TCRdb ran MiXCR on the multiplex PCR reads and lists one entry per CDR3 protein. The table includes hundreds of thousands of distinct CDR3 sequences, over 20% detected once. Sequencing was performed on peripheral blood. The receptors come from a woman younger than 30 with stable Graves' hyperthyroidism.

The chain joins TRBV28 to TRBJ1-1; weak D call: TRBD1 (5 bases). Germline CDR1 and CDR2: MDHEN and SYDVKM. V gave up 5 bases and J gave up 4 bases, with 14 bases separating them. The CDR3 spans 14 residues. CDR3 loop: CASSGAGRTTEAFF. CDR3 in DNA: TGTGCCAGCAGTGGGGCAGGGCGGACCACTGAAGCTTTCTTT.

This clonotype has ten or more counts. This chain links TRBV20-1 with TRBJ2-7, with 10 bases identical to TRBD2. CDR1 is DFQATT, CDR2 SNEGSKA, per germline (reference sequence). The CDR3 consists of 14 residues. The V and J ends lost 3 bases and 3 bases, in that order; junction bases with no gene match: 5. CDR3 residues: CSASAAGGGYEQYF. The CDR3 region has the DNA TGCAGTGCTAGCGCAGCGGGAGGGGGCTACGAGCAGTACTTC.

V and J are TRBV7-9 and TRBJ2-2; 7 bases align to TRBD2. CDR1 and CDR2 (germline): SEHNR, FQNEAQ (reference sequence). The V gene end was trimmed by 5 bases and the J gene end by 5 bases; junction bases not matched to a gene: 14. CDR3 size: 17 residues. In nucleotides, the CDR3 is TGTGCCAGCAGCGCGGGAGCCGGCGGTGGGTGGACCGGGGAGCTGTTTTTT. This gives the protein CASSAGAGGGWTGELFF. Together with reference TRBV7-9 and TRBJ2-2, the CDR3 gives the full variable domain: DTGVSQNPRHKITKRGQNVTFRCDPISEHNRLYWYRQTLGQGPEFLTYFQNEAQLEKSRLLSDRFSAERPKGSFSTLEIQRTEQGDSAMYLCASSAGAGGGWTGELFFGEGSRLTVL.

This clonotype showed up many times. The chain is built from TRBV6-1 and TRBJ2-4; D uncertain. V shed 6 bases and J shed 5 bases, with 5 bases lying between them. The CDR3 is 11 amino acids. CDR1 is MNHNS and CDR2 is SASEGT in the germline V gene. This CDR3 is CASSYQNIQYF. Written as DNA, the CDR3 is TGTGCCAGCAGCTATCAAAACATTCAGTACTTC.

This clonotype was seen many times. The chain's CDR3 is CASSIGRLVNIQYF. DNA for the CDR3: TGTGCCAGTAGTATAGGGCGCCTAGTAAACATTCAGTACTTC. This chain joins TRBV19 and TRBJ2-4; D gene uncertain. Germline loops: CDR1 LNHDA, CDR2 SQIVND (reference sequence). The CDR3 covers 14 residues. V was clipped by 1 base and J by 6 bases, with 10 bases between them.

This clonotype was picked up many times. The chain uses TRBV14 and TRBJ2-1; possibly TRBD2 for D (6 bases). V lost 4 bases, J lost 4 bases, and 11 bases lay in between. Germline CDR1 SGHDN, CDR2 FVKESK. This CDR3 contains 14 residues. The CDR3 nucleotides are TGTGCCAGCAGCCGGCTGGGGGGTTACAATGAGCAGTTCTTC. The encoded protein is CASSRLGGYNEQFF.

This clonotype was recorded at least ten times. This sequence joins TRBV12-3 or TRBV12-4 and TRBJ2-1, with D unclear. Trimming removed 3 bases from V and 8 bases from J, with 8 bases in between. The CDR3 length is 12 residues. CDR3 bases: TGTGCCAGCAGTTTCGCTTTCTATGAGCAGTTCTTC. Its protein product is CASSFAFYEQFF.

This clonotype was seen at least ten times. This sequence joins TRBV10-2 and TRBJ2-7; 7 nucleotides line up with TRBD1. Per the germline V gene, CDR1 is WSHSY and CDR2 is SAAADI. The CDR3 loop spans 15 amino acids. V lost 6 bases and J lost 3; bases outside the gene matches: 11. The CDR3 DNA sequence: TGCGCCAGCAGGGATCCGGGACAGCCCCTCTACGAGCAGTACTTC. This codes for CASRDPGQPLYEQYF.

This clonotype was picked up many times. The chain couples TRBV29-1 to TRBJ2-7; D may match TRBD1 or TRBD2 (6 bases each). V was cut by 5 bases and J by 6 bases, with 17 bases left in between. The CDR3 has 13 residues. Looked up from germline, CDR1 is SQVTM and CDR2 is ANQGSEA. In nucleotides, the CDR3 is TGCAGCGTTCCTGTGGAGGGGGGCCCCGAGCAGTACTTC. It codes for CSVPVEGGPEQYF.

This clonotype was observed many times. The J gene is TRBJ2-2, the V gene TRBV6-5, with D perhaps TRBD1 or TRBD2 (5 bases each). V was shortened by 2 bases and J by 0 bases, with 7 bases between the two germline ends. In germline, CDR1 is MNHEY, CDR2 SVGAGI. CDR3 length equals 15 residues. CDR3 sequence reads: CASSYRDANTGELFF. CDR3 bases: TGTGCCAGCAGTTACCGGGACGCGAACACCGGGGAGCTGTTTTTT.

This clonotype appeared many times. V is TRBV6-1 and J is TRBJ1-2; weak D call: TRBD1 (5 bases). The germline V gene has CDR1 MNHNS and CDR2 SASEGT. CDR3 length: 14 amino acids. V lost 6 bases to trimming and J lost 4 bases, with 15 bases between them. In DNA form, the CDR3 reads TGTGCCAGCAGGGACACGGCGACCATCTATGGCTACACCTTC. It encodes CASRDTATIYGYTF.

The chain uses TRBV20-1 and TRBJ1-6; 10 nucleotides match TRBD1. CDR1 is DFQATT, CDR2 SNEGSKA, per germline (reference sequence). This CDR3 has 13 residues. V was pared by 6 bases and J by 8 bases, with 4 bases of the junction left unmatched. This CDR3 reads CSAGTGVDSPLHF. In DNA, the CDR3 is TGCAGTGCCGGGACAGGGGTCGATTCACCCCTCCACTTT.

This clonotype was seen at least ten times. The chain carries TRBV20-1 and TRBJ2-2; TRBD1 might be the D (6 bases). Per germline, CDR1 DFQATT and CDR2 SNEGSKA (reference sequence). This CDR3 is built from 12 residues. With 6 bases removed from V and 6 bases from J, the gap between germline ends came to 11 bases. CDR3 residues: CSANRVPGELFF. The CDR3 DNA sequence: TGCAGTGCAAACAGGGTCCCCGGGGAGCTGTTTTTT.

The genes are TRBV20-1 and TRBJ2-2, with D tentatively TRBD1 (6 bases). Per the germline V gene, CDR1 is DFQATT and CDR2 is SNEGSKA (reference sequence). With 6 bases removed from V and 4 bases from J, the gap between germline ends came to 12 bases. The CDR3 extends over 13 amino acids. CDR3 coding DNA: TGCAGTGCAACGACAGGCCCCACCGGGGAGCTGTTTTTT. Protein sequence: CSATTGPTGELFF.